The T cell receptor beta chain under discussion was sequenced for a study of neurological immune-mediated disorders. The study, taken as a whole, reports: The greatest degree of TCR clonal expansion was observed in HTLV-1-associated myelopathy, with the lowest in multiple sclerosis, below that of healthy controls.

From the 5' RACE reads, TCRdb called clonotypes with MiXCR, one entry per CDR3 protein. The sample consists of fewer than 45,000 distinct CDR3 sequences, over 8.5% of them appearing once. This clonotype came up many times. Its specificity is unknown. Time point denoted: technical triplicate 1. Unsorted libraries were generated from 2 million PBMCs. These cells had been stored in RNAlater at -80 C. V gave up 6 bases and J gave up 5 bases, with 16 bases separating them. The CDR3 has 13 residues. Germline loops: CDR1 DFQATT, CDR2 SNEGSKA (reference sequence). This sequence joins TRBV20-1 and TRBJ2-5; D assignment may be TRBD1 or TRBD2 (6 bases each). This clonotype was sampled from a man aged 60 to 69 with HTLV-1-associated myelopathy (HAM/TSP). Specimen: PBMCs. DNA of the CDR3: TGCAGTGCCCCCCCGTCGGGGGCGGAGACCCAGTACTTC. Amino acid sequence: CSAPPSGAETQYF.